These 8 T cell receptor beta chains originate from one sample sequenced in a study of blood T cell repertoires in COVID-19. Generated by immunoSEQ multiplex PCR, the TCRdb table keeps only in-frame clones and is missing some. The sample records some 120,000 clones, roughly nine tenths being singletons. Sequencing was carried out using peripheral blood. The receptors shown here come from a man aged 35 to 55 with acute or convalescent COVID-19.

This chain joins TRBV7-2 and TRBJ2-7, with D possibly TRBD2 on 5 matching bases. V dropped 4 bases and J dropped 8 bases, with 15 bases sitting between them. This CDR3 is 13 amino acids long. CDR1 is SGHTA, CDR2 FQGNSA, per germline. The CDR3 region is CASSSKGGYQQYF. The CDR3 nucleotides are TGTGCCAGCAGCTCGAAGGGCGGGTACCAGCAGTACTTC.

This chain connects TRBV19 to TRBJ2-4; 7 bases align to TRBD1. The CDR3 runs 12 residues. Germline values: CDR1 LNHDA, CDR2 SQIVND (reference sequence). The junction had 10 bases not matched to a gene; V was cut back by 5 bases and J by 15 bases. CDR3 nucleotide sequence: TGTGCCAGTAGTCCTCGACAGGGTGTTGGGTACTTC. It yields the protein CASSPRQGVGYF.

The chain joins TRBV5-5 to TRBJ2-2; perhaps TRBD1 as D (6 bases). CDR3 length: 15 residues. V was trimmed by 0 bases and J by 0 bases, leaving 6 bases between them. Germline V gene sequence: CDR1 SGHKS, CDR2 YYEKEE (reference sequence). The CDR3 coding sequence is TGTGCCAGCAGCTTGGGGACAGCGAACACCGGGGAGCTGTTTTTT. Amino acids: CASSLGTANTGELFF.

This chain uses TRBV6-5 with TRBJ1-1; D gene unclear. This CDR3 has 16 residues. CDR1 is MNHEY and CDR2 is SVGAGI in the germline V gene. Trimming took off 0 bases at V and 0 bases at J, with 11 bases between the two ends. As DNA, the CDR3 is TGTGCCAGCAGTTACTCGAACGGTTTCATGAACACTGAAGCTTTCTTT. As protein: CASSYSNGFMNTEAFF.

This chain links TRBV13 with TRBJ2-3, with 11 bases aligning to TRBD2. V dropped 5 bases and J dropped 0; count of bases not matched to a gene: 7. CDR3 length: 17 residues. Germline CDR1 reads PRHDT; CDR2 reads FYEKMQ (reference sequence). CDR3 residues: CASSPGIAGGSTDTQYF. For the CDR3, the DNA is TGTGCCAGCAGCCCAGGCATAGCGGGAGGGAGCACAGATACGCAGTATTTT.

This chain uses TRBV13 with TRBJ2-1; a possible D gene is TRBD2 (6 bases). Trimming stripped 5 bases from V and 5 bases from J, with 10 bases between. The CDR3 spans 13 residues. CDR1 is PRHDT and CDR2 is FYEKMQ in the germline V gene (reference sequence). Written as DNA, the CDR3 is TGTGCCAGCAGCGCGGGACGCAACAATGAGCAGTTCTTC. It translates to CASSAGRNNEQFF. Filled out from reference TRBV13 and TRBJ2-1, the complete variable domain reads AAGVIQSPRHLIKEKRETATLKCYPIPRHDTVYWYQQGPGQDPQFLISFYEKMQSDKGSIPDRFSAQQFSDYHSELNMSSLELGDSALYFCASSAGRNNEQFFGPGTRLTVL.

J is TRBJ2-7 and V is TRBV6-5; D perhaps matches TRBD1 (5 bases). There are 12 residues in the CDR3. V dropped 9 bases and J dropped 10 bases, with 19 bases sitting between them. Germline V gene sequence: CDR1 MNHEY, CDR2 SVGAGI. Here the CDR3 DNA reads TGTGCCAGTCTAACCAGGGATCTGTACCAGTACTTC. Amino acids: CASLTRDLYQYF.

The chain carries TRBV5-8 and TRBJ1-5; no firm D call. With 0 bases removed from V and 6 bases from J, the gap between germline ends came to 10 bases. In germline, CDR1 is SGHTS, CDR2 YDEGEE. This CDR3 is built from 14 residues. The DNA for the CDR3 is TGTGCCAGCAGCTTGGGGGAGAGGAGTCAGCCCCAGCATTTT. Translating it yields CASSLGERSQPQHF.